The entry below gives a single T cell receptor beta chain sequence along with its context. This specimen comes from a study of blood T cell repertoires in COVID-19. Original processing notes: Estimation of nucleated cell counts relied on the amplification of reference gene primers. The data were produced by immunoSEQ multiplex PCR, yet TCRdb's version contains in-frame clones alone and is incomplete. The DNA gave D and trimming, while V, J and clone size come from that table. The sample lists tens of thousands of clones, roughly 90% occurring once. The V and J ends lost 2 bases and 6 bases respectively, with 9 bases between them. Germline values: CDR1 SGHDT, CDR2 YYEEEE. The CDR3 sequence is 13 residues long.

The chain is built from TRBV5-6 and TRBJ2-1, with TRBD2 as a possible D gene (5 bases). What was sequenced was peripheral blood. This receptor was identified in a woman between 45 and 65 years old with active or convalescent COVID-19. The CDR3 nucleotides read TGTGCCAGCAGCTTTCCCCGGGGCAATGAGCAGTTCTTC. Encoded protein: CASSFPRGNEQFF.